One and the same sample provided the 15 T cell receptor beta chains below, sequenced in a study of T cell responses to AZD1222 COVID-19 vaccine. Sequencing used immunoSEQ multiplex PCR; TCRdb keeps in-frame clones, though not all of them. The data show around 80,000 clones, about 85% seen once. The sequencing here drew on peripheral blood, taken 28 days after the second AZD1222 dose. These receptors all come from an adult who received the AZD1222 COVID-19 vaccine.

V and J are TRBV6-2 or TRBV6-3 and TRBJ1-1; no clear D gene. Trimming left V 1 base short and J 5 bases short, with 8 bases between. Looked up from germline, CDR1 is MNHEY and CDR2 is SVGEGT. The CDR3 extends over 13 amino acids. The CDR3 here is CASSYFEVTEAFF. The CDR3 nucleotides are TGTGCCAGCAGTTACTTTGAGGTGACTGAAGCTTTCTTT.

J is TRBJ1-5 and V is TRBV10-3, with 7 positions matching TRBD1. V was pared by 2 bases and J by 5 bases, with 12 bases of the junction left unmatched. The germline V gene encodes CDR1 ENHRY and CDR2 SYGVKD. CDR3 length: 17 residues. The CDR3 loop reads CAISEQDRAGEDQPQHF. CDR3 sequence (DNA): TGTGCCATCAGTGAGCAAGACAGGGCGGGGGAGGATCAGCCCCAGCATTTT.

The genes are TRBV13 and TRBJ1-1; TRBD1 matches 8 bases. V lost 3 bases to trimming and J lost 4 bases; unmatched junction nucleotides: 7. Looked up from germline, CDR1 is PRHDT and CDR2 is FYEKMQ (reference sequence). The CDR3 is made up of 15 amino acids. The CDR3 here is CASSFDRGLSTEAFF. The CDR3 bases are TGTGCCAGCAGCTTTGACAGGGGACTGAGCACTGAAGCTTTCTTT.

This rearrangement joins TRBV19 to TRBJ2-1; possible D gene TRBD2, 6 bases. This CDR3 region has 15 residues. Germline V gene sequence: CDR1 LNHDA, CDR2 SQIVND (reference sequence). Trimming took 6 bases from V and 3 from J, leaving 15 bases between them. Here the CDR3 DNA reads TGTGCCAGTAGACTGGGCGGGGCGGACTACAATGAGCAGTTCTTC. It translates to CASRLGGADYNEQFF.

This clone turned up a few times. This chain uses TRBV4-1 with TRBJ2-5; 10 nucleotides align to TRBD1. Germline V gives CDR1 MGHRA, CDR2 YSYEKL. V lost 7 bases to trimming and J lost 5 bases; unmatched junction nucleotides: 7. The CDR3 is 14 amino acids. The DNA for the CDR3 is TGCGCCAGCAAGAGACAGGGGGCTTGGGAGACCCAGTACTTC. Its protein product is CASKRQGAWETQYF.

The genes are TRBV19 and TRBJ2-3, with 7 bases that match TRBD1. Trimming took 0 bases from V and 0 from J; bases not matched to a gene: 12. Per germline, CDR1 LNHDA and CDR2 SQIVND (reference sequence). The length of the CDR3 is 19 residues. CDR3 sequence reads: CASSIESGTANPSTDTQYF. CDR3 DNA sequence: TGTGCCAGTAGTATAGAATCCGGGACAGCCAATCCTAGCACAGATACGCAGTATTTT.

This clone has just a few counts. The J gene is TRBJ1-4, the V gene TRBV7-2; possibly TRBD1 for D (5 bases). This CDR3 comprises 16 residues. Trimming cost V 5 bases and J 5 bases, with 18 bases left between them. Germline loops: CDR1 SGHTA, CDR2 FQGNSA. The CDR3 sequence is CASSLTRGGLNEKLFF. The CDR3, as DNA: TGTGCCAGCAGCCTTACCCGGGGGGGATTGAATGAAAAACTGTTTTTT.

The chain employs TRBV25-1 and TRBJ1-2; 10 nucleotides align to TRBD1. The V segment lost 4 bases and the J segment 8 bases; nucleotides outside the gene matches: 7. The germline V gene has CDR1 MGHDK and CDR2 SYGVNS. This CDR3 has 14 amino acids. The chain's CDR3 is CASSGDRGHRGYTF. CDR3 DNA sequence: TGTGCCAGCAGTGGGGACAGGGGCCATAGGGGCTACACCTTC.

This clone showed up just once. The chain carries TRBV28 and TRBJ2-1; 13 nucleotides agree with TRBD2. The germline CDR1 and CDR2 sequences are MDHEN and SYDVKM. The CDR3 runs 15 residues. Unmatched junction bases numbered 9, after V lost 7 bases and J lost 9 bases. The chain's CDR3 is CASTKGLAGVGEQFF. The CDR3 nucleotides read TGTGCCAGCACCAAAGGACTAGCGGGAGTTGGTGAGCAGTTCTTC.

The chain combines TRBV7-9 with TRBJ2-2, with 7 bases identical to TRBD2. The germline CDR1 and CDR2 sequences are SEHNR and FQNEAQ (reference sequence). Unmatched junction bases numbered 9, after V lost 6 bases and J lost 2 bases. This CDR3 has 16 amino acids. The DNA of the CDR3 is TGTGCCAGCAGACAAAGCGGGGATCTTAACACCGGGGAGCTGTTTTTT. It yields the protein CASRQSGDLNTGELFF. Together with reference TRBV7-9 and TRBJ2-2, the CDR3 gives the full variable domain: DTGVSQNPRHKITKRGQNVTFRCDPISEHNRLYWYRQTLGQGPEFLTYFQNEAQLEKSRLLSDRFSAERPKGSFSTLEIQRTEQGDSAMYLCASRQSGDLNTGELFFGEGSRLTVL.

The chain links TRBV7-2 to TRBJ1-1; the match to TRBD1 covers 7 bases. Per the germline V gene, CDR1 is SGHTA and CDR2 is FQGNSA. CDR3 length equals 14 residues. The V segment lost 0 bases and the J segment 5 bases; nucleotides outside the gene matches: 3. CDR3 in DNA: TGTGCCAGCAGCTTAGCTATACAGGGGACTGAAGCTTTCTTT. It codes for CASSLAIQGTEAFF.

V and J are TRBV28 and TRBJ1-4; TRBD1 might be the D (6 bases). From germline, CDR1 is MDHEN and CDR2 SYDVKM. V dropped 6 bases and J dropped 0 bases, with 11 bases sitting between them. The CDR3 has 15 amino acids. Written as DNA, the CDR3 is TGTGCCAGCAGGGGGACATCTGCAACTAATGAAAAACTGTTTTTT. It specifies CASRGTSATNEKLFF.

This clone was seen only a few times. The chain links TRBV14 to TRBJ2-1; 10 bases agree with TRBD2. The CDR3 totals 15 residues. V was clipped by 7 bases and J by 4 bases; unmatched bases: 7. From germline, CDR1 is SGHDN and CDR2 FVKESK. The CDR3 protein is CASTTSGTEYNEQFF. The CDR3 DNA reads TGTGCCAGCACTACTAGCGGGACTGAATACAATGAGCAGTTCTTC.

This sequence joins TRBV7-2 and TRBJ1-1; TRBD1 matches 9 bases. Trimming at V came to 5 bases and at J to 0 bases, leaving 4 bases not matched to a gene. Germline CDR1 reads SGHTA; CDR2 reads FQGNSA. This CDR3 region has 15 residues. CDR3 sequence reads: CASSPRQGVNTEAFF. The CDR3 nucleotides read TGTGCCAGCAGCCCGAGACAGGGGGTGAACACTGAAGCTTTCTTT.

This sequence joins TRBV3-1 (or the pseudogene TRBV3-2) and TRBJ1-1, with a weak D call TRBD1 (5 bases). Per the germline V gene, CDR1 is LGHDT and CDR2 is YNNKEL (reference sequence). Trimming took off 1 base at V and 7 bases at J, with 13 bases between the two ends. The CDR3 contains 14 residues. CDR3 protein: CASSQASGGLEAFF. DNA of the CDR3: TGTGCCAGCAGCCAAGCCTCCGGGGGTCTTGAAGCTTTCTTT.